This TCR beta chain originates from a study of Ad26.COV2.S vaccination and SARS-CoV-2 variants. Comments on this clone: Its antigen is currently unknown.

Treatment given: approximately 18 received Ad26.COV2.S at low or high dose, single or two shots; several received placebo; per-sample allocation not given. Sampling happened 63 days after the first vaccine or placebo injection. Only in-frame clones appear in the TCRdb table, and some are missing; sequencing was by immunoSEQ multiplex PCR. The table includes some 520,000 clones, around 85% detected once. This CDR3 comprises 18 residues. Losses at the gene ends were 5 bases for V and 7 bases for J; bases not matched to a gene: 18. Germline-derived CDR1 and CDR2 are SGHNT and YYREEE (reference sequence). Study observations and caveats: Spike-specific CD8+ and CD4+ T cell responses reportedly showed substantial breadth after vaccination. Overall T cell responses may have been underestimated by the analyses of TCR breadth and depth.

The gene calls are TRBV5-4 and TRBJ2-1; 10 bases map to TRBD2. The sample consisted of peripheral blood, taken in a trial of Ad26.COV2.S vaccine versus placebo. The source of this sequence is a person aged 18-60 years who received the Ad26.COV2.S COVID-19 vaccine or a placebo. The CDR3 nucleotides read TGTGCCAGCAGTCCCTGGGGGAGAAGCGGGAGGGCCGGTAATGAGCAGTTCTTC. Its protein product is CASSPWGRSGRAGNEQFF.